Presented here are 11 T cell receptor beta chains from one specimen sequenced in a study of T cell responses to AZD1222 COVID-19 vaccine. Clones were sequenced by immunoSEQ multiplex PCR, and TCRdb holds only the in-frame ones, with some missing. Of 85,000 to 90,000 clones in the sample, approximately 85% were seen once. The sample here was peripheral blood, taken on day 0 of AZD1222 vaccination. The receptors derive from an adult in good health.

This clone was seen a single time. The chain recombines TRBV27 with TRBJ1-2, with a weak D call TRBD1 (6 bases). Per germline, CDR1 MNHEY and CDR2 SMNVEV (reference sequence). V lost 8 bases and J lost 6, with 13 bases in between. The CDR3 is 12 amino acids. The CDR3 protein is CASSLGGDGYTF. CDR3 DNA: TGTGCCAGCTCTTTAGGGGGGGATGGCTACACCTTC.

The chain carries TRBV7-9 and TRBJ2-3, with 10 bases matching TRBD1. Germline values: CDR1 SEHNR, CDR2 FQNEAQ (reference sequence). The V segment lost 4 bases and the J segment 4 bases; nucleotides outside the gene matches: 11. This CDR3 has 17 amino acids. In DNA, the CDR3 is TGTGCCAGCAGCTCCCTGGCCGGGACAGGGGTAGCAGATACGCAGTATTTT. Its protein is CASSSLAGTGVADTQYF.

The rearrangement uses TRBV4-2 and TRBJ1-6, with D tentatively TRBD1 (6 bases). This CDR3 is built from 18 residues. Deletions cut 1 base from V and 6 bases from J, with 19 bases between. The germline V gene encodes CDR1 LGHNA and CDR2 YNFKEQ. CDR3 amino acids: CASSQGGGGRGANSPLHF. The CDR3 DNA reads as TGTGCCAGCAGCCAAGGTGGAGGGGGTAGGGGAGCTAATTCACCCCTCCACTTT.

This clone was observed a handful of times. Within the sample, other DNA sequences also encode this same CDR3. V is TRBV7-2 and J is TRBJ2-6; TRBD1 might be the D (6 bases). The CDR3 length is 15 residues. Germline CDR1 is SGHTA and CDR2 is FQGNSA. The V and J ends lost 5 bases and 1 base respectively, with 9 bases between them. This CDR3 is CASSVQGSGANVLTF. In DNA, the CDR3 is TGTGCCAGCAGCGTACAGGGTTCTGGGGCCAACGTCCTGACTTTC.

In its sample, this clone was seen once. CDR3 amino acids: CASSPTSTNEKLFF. Written as DNA, the CDR3 is TGCGCCAGCAGTCCTACATCAACTAATGAAAAACTGTTTTTT. The chain recombines TRBV5-1 with TRBJ1-4; D is unresolved. Deletions cut 5 bases from V and 0 bases from J, with 8 bases between. This CDR3 has 14 residues. Germline V gene lookup returns CDR1 SGHRS and CDR2 YFSETQ.

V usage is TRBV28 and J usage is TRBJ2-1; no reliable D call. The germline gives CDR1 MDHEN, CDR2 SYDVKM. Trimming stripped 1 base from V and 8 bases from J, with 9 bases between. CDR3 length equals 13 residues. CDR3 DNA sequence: TGTGCCAGCAGTTTATTGGGTTCGTATGAGCAGTTCTTC. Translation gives CASSLLGSYEQFF.

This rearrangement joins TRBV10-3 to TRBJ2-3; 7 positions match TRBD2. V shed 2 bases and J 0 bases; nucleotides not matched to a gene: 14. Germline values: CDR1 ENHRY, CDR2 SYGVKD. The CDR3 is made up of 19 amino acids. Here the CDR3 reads CAISEIGDRGSGSTDTQYF. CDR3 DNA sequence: TGTGCCATCAGTGAGATTGGTGATCGGGGTAGCGGGAGCACAGATACGCAGTATTTT.

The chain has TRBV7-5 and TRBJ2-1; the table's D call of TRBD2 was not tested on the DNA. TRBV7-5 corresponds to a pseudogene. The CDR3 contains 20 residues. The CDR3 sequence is CVRSLKRGWTSGSSYNEQFF. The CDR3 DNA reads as TGTGTCAGAAGCTTAAAGCGGGGGTGGACTAGCGGGAGTTCCTACAATGAGCAGTTCTTC.

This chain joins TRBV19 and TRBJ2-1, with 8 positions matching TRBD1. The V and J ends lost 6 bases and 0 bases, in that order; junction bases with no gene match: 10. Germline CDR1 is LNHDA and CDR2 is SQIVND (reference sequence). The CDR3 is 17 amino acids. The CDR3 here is CASSPSTGTGSYNEQFF. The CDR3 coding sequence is TGTGCCAGTAGCCCTTCTACCGGGACAGGCTCCTACAATGAGCAGTTCTTC.

The chain's CDR3 is CASSLRHINEQFF. Here the CDR3 DNA reads TGTGCCAGCAGCCTCCGACACATCAATGAGCAGTTCTTC. V gene TRBV5-8 combines with J gene TRBJ2-1; D unresolved. Trimming shortened V by 4 bases and J by 6 bases, and 11 bases separated the two germline ends. Germline values: CDR1 SGHTS, CDR2 YDEGEE. The CDR3 extends over 13 amino acids.

The CDR3 region is CASGLGPRTEAFF. The DNA for the CDR3 is TGTGCCAGCGGATTGGGGCCGCGGACTGAAGCTTTCTTT. The gene calls are TRBV12-3 or TRBV12-4 and TRBJ1-1; perhaps TRBD1 as D (5 bases). CDR3 length: 13 residues. Trimming removed 8 bases at V and 5 bases at J, with 15 bases between.